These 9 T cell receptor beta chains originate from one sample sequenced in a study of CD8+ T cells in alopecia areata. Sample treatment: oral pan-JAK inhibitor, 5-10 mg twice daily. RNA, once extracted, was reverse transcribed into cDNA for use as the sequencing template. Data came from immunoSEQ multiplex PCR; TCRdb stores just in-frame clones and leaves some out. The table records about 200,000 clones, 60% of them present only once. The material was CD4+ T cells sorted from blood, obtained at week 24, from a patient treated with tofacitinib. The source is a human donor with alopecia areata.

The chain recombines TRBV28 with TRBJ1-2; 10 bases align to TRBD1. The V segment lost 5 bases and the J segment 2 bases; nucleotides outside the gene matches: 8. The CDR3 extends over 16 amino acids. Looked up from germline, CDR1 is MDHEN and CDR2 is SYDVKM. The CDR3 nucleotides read TGTGCCAGCAGTCTGTCATCGGGACAGGGGAACTATGGCTACACCTTC. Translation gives CASSLSSGQGNYGYTF.

The CDR3 sequence is CASSSHLAGAVSYNEQFF. CDR3 bases: TGTGCCAGCAGTTCGCACTTAGCGGGGGCTGTATCCTACAATGAGCAGTTCTTC. The J gene is TRBJ2-1, the V gene TRBV27; TRBD2 matches at 9 bases. The CDR3 is 18 residues long. J was trimmed by 1 base and V by 4 bases; bases with no gene match: 11. Germline CDR1 MNHEY, CDR2 SMNVEV (reference sequence).

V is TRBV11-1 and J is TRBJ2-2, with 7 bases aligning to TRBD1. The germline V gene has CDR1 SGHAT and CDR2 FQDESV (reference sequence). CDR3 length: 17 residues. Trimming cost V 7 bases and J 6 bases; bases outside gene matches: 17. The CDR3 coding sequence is TGTGCCAGCAACACCCCGCGGGCAGGGGGAATAGCCGGGGAGCTGTTTTTT. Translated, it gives CASNTPRAGGIAGELFF. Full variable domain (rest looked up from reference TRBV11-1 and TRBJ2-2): EAEVAQSPRYKITEKSQAVAFWCDPISGHATLYWYRQILGQGPELLVQFQDESVVDDSQLPKDRFSAERLKGVDSTLKIQPAELGDSAMYLCASNTPRAGGIAGELFFGEGSRLTVL.

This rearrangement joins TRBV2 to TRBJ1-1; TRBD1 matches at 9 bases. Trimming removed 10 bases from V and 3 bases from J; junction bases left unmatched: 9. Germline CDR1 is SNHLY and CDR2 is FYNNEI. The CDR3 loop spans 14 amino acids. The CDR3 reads CATTGGRAYTEAFF. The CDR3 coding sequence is TGTGCCACCACAGGGGGCCGTGCTTACACTGAAGCTTTCTTT.

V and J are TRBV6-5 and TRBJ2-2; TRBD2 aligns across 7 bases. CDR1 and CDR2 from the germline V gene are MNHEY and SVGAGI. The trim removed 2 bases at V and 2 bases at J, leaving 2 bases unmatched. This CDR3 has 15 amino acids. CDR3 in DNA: TGTGCCAGCAGTTACAGCGGGGCTAACACCGGGGAGCTGTTTTTT. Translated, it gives CASSYSGANTGELFF.

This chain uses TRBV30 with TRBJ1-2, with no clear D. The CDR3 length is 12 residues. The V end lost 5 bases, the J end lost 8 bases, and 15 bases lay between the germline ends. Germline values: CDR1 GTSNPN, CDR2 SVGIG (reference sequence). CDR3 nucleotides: TGTGCCTGGGCTCGGGATCTAAGGGGCTACACCTTC. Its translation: CAWARDLRGYTF.

This CDR3 is CASSIKAGGTDTQYF. The CDR3 DNA follows: TGTGCCAGTAGTATAAAGGCAGGGGGTACAGATACGCAGTATTTT. The chain is built from TRBV19 and TRBJ2-3; 7 bases fit TRBD1. V shed 2 bases and J 3 bases; nucleotides not matched to a gene: 5. This CDR3 contains 15 residues. From germline, CDR1 is LNHDA and CDR2 SQIVND (reference sequence).

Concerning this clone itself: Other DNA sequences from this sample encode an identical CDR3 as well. The CDR3 region is CAWGVYSYEQYF. The DNA for the CDR3 is TGTGCCTGGGGGGTCTACTCCTACGAGCAGTACTTC. This rearrangement joins TRBV30 to TRBJ2-7; D not certain. CDR1 and CDR2 from the germline V gene are GTSNPN and SVGIG (reference sequence). The CDR3 has 12 residues. V was cut by 5 bases and J by 0 bases, with 8 bases left in between.

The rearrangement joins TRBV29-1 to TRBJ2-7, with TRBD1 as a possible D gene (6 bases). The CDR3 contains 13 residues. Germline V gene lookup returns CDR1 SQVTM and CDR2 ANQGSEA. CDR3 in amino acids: CSTSGASSYEQYF. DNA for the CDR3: TGCAGTACCTCAGGGGCCAGCTCCTACGAGCAGTACTTC.